The present T cell receptor beta chain was sequenced within a study of blood T cell repertoires in COVID-19. Study-wide background: The United States, Italy and Spain provided the acute and convalescent COVID-19 samples.

A few counts support this clone. Which cohort a participant joined came from the clinical history participants gave. The CDR3 spans 14 residues. CDR1 is PRHDT, CDR2 FYEKMQ, per germline (reference sequence). Trimming took 5 bases from V and 4 from J, leaving 11 bases between them. As processed by the authors: Amplification of reference gene primers was used by the study to estimate nucleated cell counts. The assay was immunoSEQ multiplex PCR, and TCRdb's table has in-frame clones only and misses some. The DNA was the basis for D and trimming; V, J and clone size are from that table. The sample contains around 230,000 clones, approximately 86% of which appear only once.

The chain combines TRBV13 with TRBJ1-4, with D possibly being TRBD1 (6 bases). The clonotype originates from a woman in her 40s with acute COVID-19. Sequencing was performed on PBMCs or T cells enriched from blood (not recorded which). The CDR3 reads CASSQDSFNEKLFF. The CDR3 coding sequence is TGTGCCAGCAGCCAGGACAGTTTTAATGAAAAACTGTTTTTT. The entire variable domain, with the rest obtained from reference TRBV13 and TRBJ1-4, is as follows: AAGVIQSPRHLIKEKRETATLKCYPIPRHDTVYWYQQGPGQDPQFLISFYEKMQSDKGSIPDRFSAQQFSDYHSELNMSSLELGDSALYFCASSQDSFNEKLFFGSGTQLSVL.